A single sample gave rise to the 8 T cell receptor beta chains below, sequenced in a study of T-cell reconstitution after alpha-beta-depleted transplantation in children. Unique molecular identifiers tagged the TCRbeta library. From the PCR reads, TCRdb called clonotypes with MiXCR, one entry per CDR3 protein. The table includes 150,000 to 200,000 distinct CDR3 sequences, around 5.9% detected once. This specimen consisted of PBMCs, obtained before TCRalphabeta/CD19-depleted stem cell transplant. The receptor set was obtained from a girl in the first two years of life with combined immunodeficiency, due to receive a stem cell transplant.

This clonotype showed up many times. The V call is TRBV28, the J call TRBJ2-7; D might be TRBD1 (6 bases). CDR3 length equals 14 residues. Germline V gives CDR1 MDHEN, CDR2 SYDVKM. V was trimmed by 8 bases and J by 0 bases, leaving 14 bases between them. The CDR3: CASATGFSSYEQYF. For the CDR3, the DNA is TGTGCCAGCGCAACAGGGTTTAGCTCCTACGAGCAGTACTTC.

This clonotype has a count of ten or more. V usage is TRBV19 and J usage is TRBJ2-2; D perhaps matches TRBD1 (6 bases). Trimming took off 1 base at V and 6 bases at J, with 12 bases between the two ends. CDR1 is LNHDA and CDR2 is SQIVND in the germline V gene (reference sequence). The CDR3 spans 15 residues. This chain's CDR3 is CASSIVINRAGELFF. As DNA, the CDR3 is TGTGCCAGTAGTATAGTCATTAACAGGGCCGGGGAGCTGTTTTTT.

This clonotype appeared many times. CDR3 region: CASSLGRGGRTDTQYF. DNA of the CDR3: TGTGCCAGCAGCTTAGGAAGGGGGGGTCGCACAGATACGCAGTATTTT. The chain combines TRBV7-9 with TRBJ2-3, with D possibly being TRBD2 (7 bases). This CDR3 has 16 residues. The germline V gene has CDR1 SEHNR and CDR2 FQNEAQ (reference sequence). V lost 1 base and J lost 1, with 12 bases in between.

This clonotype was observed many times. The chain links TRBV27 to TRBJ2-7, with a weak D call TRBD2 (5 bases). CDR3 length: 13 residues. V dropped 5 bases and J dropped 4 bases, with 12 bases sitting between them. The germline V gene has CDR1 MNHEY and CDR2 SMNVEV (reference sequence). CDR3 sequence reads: CASSPPGIYEQYF. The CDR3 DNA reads TGTGCCAGCAGTCCCCCCGGGATATACGAGCAGTACTTC.

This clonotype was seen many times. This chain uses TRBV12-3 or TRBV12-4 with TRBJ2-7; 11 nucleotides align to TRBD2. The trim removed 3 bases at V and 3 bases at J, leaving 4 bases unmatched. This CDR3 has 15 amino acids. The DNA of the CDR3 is TGTGCCAGCAGTTTTACGGGACTAGCGGACTACGAGCAGTACTTC. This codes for CASSFTGLADYEQYF.

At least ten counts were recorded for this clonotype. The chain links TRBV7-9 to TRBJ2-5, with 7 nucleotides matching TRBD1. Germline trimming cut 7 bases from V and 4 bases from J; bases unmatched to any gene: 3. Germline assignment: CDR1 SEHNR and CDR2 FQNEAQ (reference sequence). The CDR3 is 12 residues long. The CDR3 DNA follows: TGTGCCAGCACGCACAGGGGAGAGACCCAGTACTTC. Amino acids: CASTHRGETQYF.

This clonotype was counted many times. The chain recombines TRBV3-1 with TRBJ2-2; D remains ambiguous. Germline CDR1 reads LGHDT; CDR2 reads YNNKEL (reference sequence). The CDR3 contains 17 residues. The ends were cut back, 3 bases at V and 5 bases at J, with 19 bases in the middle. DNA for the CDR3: TGTGCCAGCAGCCAGCCCCCAGAATCCTCCGCGACCGGGGAGCTGTTTTTT. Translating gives CASSQPPESSATGELFF.

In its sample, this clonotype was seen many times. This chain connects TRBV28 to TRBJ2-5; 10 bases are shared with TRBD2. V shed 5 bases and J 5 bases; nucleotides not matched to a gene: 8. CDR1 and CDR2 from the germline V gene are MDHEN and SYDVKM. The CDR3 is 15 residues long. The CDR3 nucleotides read TGTGCCAGCAGTCCTAGCGGGAGCATGCGGGAGACCCAGTACTTC. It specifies CASSPSGSMRETQYF.